This T cell receptor (beta chain) was retrieved from a study of blood T cell repertoires in COVID-19. In the original analysis: By means of reference gene primer amplification, nucleated cell counts were estimated. Only in-frame clones appear in the TCRdb table, and some are missing; sequencing was by immunoSEQ multiplex PCR. The DNA gave D and trimming, while V, J and clone size come from that table. The data contain fewer than 450,000 clones, 88% of them singletons. Each participant's cohort was designated according to participant-reported clinical history. This TCR was sampled from a woman between 18 and 29 years old who had recovered from COVID-19. Sequencing input: PBMCs or T cells enriched from blood (not recorded which).

CDR3 sequence reads: CASSDLGQIYEQYF. The CDR3 DNA reads TGTGCCAGCAGTGATTTGGGACAGATCTACGAGCAGTACTTC. This chain uses TRBV6-1 with TRBJ2-7; TRBD1 matches 7 bases. The germline gives CDR1 MNHNS, CDR2 SASEGT. The CDR3 covers 14 residues. Trimming cost V 3 bases and J 3 bases; bases outside gene matches: 5.